These 26 T cell receptor beta chains were sequenced from one sample in a study of T cells in Graves' hyperthyroidism and ophthalmopathy. Amplification yielded TCR beta CDR3 regions, with RNA transcripts as the source. The study used the HTBI primer set for a first-round RT-PCR of the TCR CDR3. TCRdb reanalysed the multiplex PCR reads using MiXCR and keeps one entry per CDR3 protein. The table has 500,000 to 650,000 distinct CDR3 sequences, less than 15% seen once. Sequenced material: blood. The receptors stem from a woman between 40 and 55 years old with Graves' hyperthyroidism.

The chain couples TRBV19 to TRBJ2-7; TRBD2 might be the D (8 bases). CDR1 and CDR2 (germline): LNHDA, SQIVND (reference sequence). The CDR3 has 20 amino acids. V lost 4 bases and J 4 bases, leaving 32 bases between the germline ends. The CDR3 spells CASSTGGGRFWTPDVYEQYF. CDR3 nucleotide sequence: TGTGCCAGTAGTACGGGAGGGGGCAGGTTCTGGACCCCAGACGTATACGAGCAGTACTTC.

This clonotype was detected many times. The chain couples TRBV30 to TRBJ1-1, with 7 bases lining up with TRBD1. After removal of 4 bases from V and 0 bases from J, the junction contained 5 bases not matched to a gene. The CDR3 length is 14 residues. The V gene's germline CDR1 is GTSNPN and CDR2 SVGIG (reference sequence). The CDR3 DNA reads as TGTGCCTGGAAGGGACAGAGACTGAACACTGAAGCTTTCTTT. This encodes CAWKGQRLNTEAFF.

At least ten counts were recorded for this clonotype. The chain joins TRBV7-9 to TRBJ2-7; 7 bases fit TRBD1. Germline CDR1 and CDR2: SEHNR and FQNEAQ (reference sequence). This CDR3 contains 15 residues. The junction had 8 bases not matched to a gene; V was cut back by 0 bases and J by 6 bases. This CDR3 reads CASSLADREGLEQYF. In DNA form, the CDR3 reads TGTGCCAGCAGCTTAGCCGACAGGGAAGGTCTCGAGCAGTACTTC.

The chain has TRBV7-9 and TRBJ1-3; D unresolved. Germline V gene sequence: CDR1 SEHNR, CDR2 FQNEAQ (reference sequence). The CDR3 runs 14 residues. The V end was cut by 5 bases, the J end by 4 bases, with 12 bases between. The CDR3 nucleotides are TGTGCCAGCAGCGCTACATATCCAGGAAACACCATATATTTT. Its translation: CASSATYPGNTIYF.

This clonotype was observed many times. The chain uses TRBV20-1 and TRBJ2-3; D uncertain. V was shortened by 3 bases and J by 2 bases, with 9 bases between the two germline ends. The germline gives CDR1 DFQATT, CDR2 SNEGSKA (reference sequence). The CDR3 runs 13 residues. The CDR3 loop reads CSASGPATDTQYF. In DNA, the CDR3 is TGCAGTGCTAGTGGACCCGCCACAGATACGCAGTATTTT.

Ten or more counts support this clonotype. The gene calls are TRBV15 and TRBJ1-1; D is perhaps TRBD1 (5 bases). Trimming stripped 0 bases from V and 1 base from J, with 9 bases between. Germline V gene data show CDR1 as LNHNV and CDR2 as YYDKDF (reference sequence). This CDR3 region has 15 residues. The CDR3 sequence: CATSREAGRNTEAFF. As DNA, the CDR3 is TGTGCCACCAGCAGAGAGGCGGGGCGGAACACTGAAGCTTTCTTT.

This clonotype was counted many times. The CDR3 bases are TGTGCCAGCAGCAGGGGACAGGGTAGCACAGATACGCAGTATTTT. Amino acid sequence: CASSRGQGSTDTQYF. The genes are TRBV7-9 and TRBJ2-3; 9 bases are a match to TRBD1. J was trimmed by 0 bases and V by 5 bases; bases with no gene match: 3. The V gene's germline CDR1 is SEHNR and CDR2 FQNEAQ (reference sequence). The CDR3 sequence is 15 residues long. Looking up the rest from reference TRBV7-9 and TRBJ2-3 gives the full variable domain: DTGVSQNPRHKITKRGQNVTFRCDPISEHNRLYWYRQTLGQGPEFLTYFQNEAQLEKSRLLSDRFSAERPKGSFSTLEIQRTEQGDSAMYLCASSRGQGSTDTQYFGPGTRLTVL.

This clonotype was recorded a few times. The genes are TRBV5-1 and TRBJ2-3; 7 bases fit TRBD1. In germline, CDR1 is SGHRS, CDR2 YFSETQ. J was trimmed by 2 bases and V by 4 bases; bases with no gene match: 4. This CDR3 has 14 residues. CDR3 nucleotides: TGCGCCAGCAGCCCCGACAGGGACACAGATACGCAGTATTTT. Protein sequence: CASSPDRDTDTQYF.

This clonotype appeared many times. The gene calls are TRBV27 and TRBJ2-7; TRBD2 matches 8 bases. V dropped 4 bases and J dropped 1; count of bases not matched to a gene: 6. CDR1 MNHEY and CDR2 SMNVEV come from the germline V gene (reference sequence). The CDR3 is 15 residues long. The CDR3 protein is CASSSASGPSYEQYF. CDR3 bases: TGTGCCAGCAGTTCGGCTAGCGGGCCTTCCTACGAGCAGTACTTC.

As concerns this clonotype: Just one base apart from a much larger clone, this may be a read error. J is TRBJ2-1 and V is TRBV20-1; D tentatively fits TRBD1 or TRBD2 (5 bases each). Trimming took off 7 bases at V and 9 bases at J, with 16 bases between the two ends. This CDR3 contains 12 residues. CDR1 DFQATT and CDR2 SNEGSKA come from the germline V gene (reference sequence). The CDR3 loop reads CSVRGRRAEQFF. The CDR3 coding sequence is TGCAGTGTCCGGGGCCGCCGCGCTGAGCAGTTCTTC.

Many counts were recorded for this clonotype. The chain carries TRBV2 and TRBJ2-3, with D perhaps being TRBD1 or TRBD2 (6 bases each). Between the trimmed V and J ends, which lost 10 bases and 6 bases, there was a span of 11 bases. This CDR3 contains 11 residues. Germline V gene sequence: CDR1 SNHLY, CDR2 FYNNEI. The CDR3 nucleotides are TGTGCCAACAGGGAGGTGGATACGCAGTATTTT. As protein: CANREVDTQYF. Together with reference TRBV2 and TRBJ2-3, the CDR3 gives the full variable domain: EPEVTQTPSHQVTQMGQEVILRCVPISNHLYFYWYRQILGQKVEFLVSFYNNEISEKSEIFDDQFSVERPDGSNFTLKIRSTKLEDSAMYFCANREVDTQYFGPGTRLTVL.

This clonotype came up many times. V gene TRBV2 combines with J gene TRBJ2-1; 7 nucleotides agree with TRBD2. CDR3 length equals 15 residues. Per the germline V gene, CDR1 is SNHLY and CDR2 is FYNNEI. V shed 1 base and J 7 bases; nucleotides not matched to a gene: 7. The CDR3 region is CASSEVGRPWNEQFF. The CDR3 bases are TGTGCCAGCAGTGAAGTCGGGAGGCCATGGAATGAGCAGTTCTTC.

This clonotype was seen only a few times. This chain connects TRBV6-1 to TRBJ1-2; D remains unclear. This CDR3 has 13 amino acids. Per the germline V gene, CDR1 is MNHNS and CDR2 is SASEGT. The V end lost 5 bases, the J end lost 6 bases, and 13 bases lay between the germline ends. For the CDR3, the DNA is TGTGCCAGCAGTCCCTTCCGGGAGCATGGCTACACCTTC. Encoded protein: CASSPFREHGYTF.

The chain has TRBV4-1 and TRBJ2-7; D is tentatively TRBD1 or TRBD2 (6 bases each). The last part of the DNA fits TRBJ2-1 better; the J call may be wrong. CDR1 and CDR2 from the germline V gene are MGHRA and YSYEKL. This CDR3 is 15 amino acids long. CDR3 nucleotides: TGCGCCAGCAGCCAGTCAGGGGAGGACGCCTACGAGCAGTTCTTC. Protein: CASSQSGEDAYEQFF.

This clonotype showed up many times. V and J are TRBV20-1 and TRBJ2-3; 8 bases are shared with TRBD1. Per the germline V gene, CDR1 is DFQATT and CDR2 is SNEGSKA (reference sequence). With 6 bases clipped from V and 1 base from J, the junction kept 9 bases outside the gene matches. The CDR3 is made up of 15 amino acids. The CDR3 DNA reads TGCAGTGCCATGTCCGGGACAGGAGGCACAGATACGCAGTATTTT. Amino acid sequence: CSAMSGTGGTDTQYF.

This clonotype was seen at least ten times. V gene TRBV30 combines with J gene TRBJ1-5; tentatively, D is TRBD1 (6 bases). Germline V lookup: CDR1 GTSNPN, CDR2 SVGIG (reference sequence). Trimming removed 0 bases at V and 2 bases at J, with 17 bases between. The CDR3 loop spans 17 amino acids. The CDR3 DNA follows: TGTGCCTGGAGTGTTCCGGGGGCGTCAGGGGGCAATCAGCCCCAGCATTTT. Translating it yields CAWSVPGASGGNQPQHF.

J is TRBJ1-5 and V is TRBV2; 9 bases align to TRBD1. The germline CDR1 and CDR2 sequences are SNHLY and FYNNEI. CDR3 size: 18 residues. V lost 5 bases, J lost 1 base, and 12 bases stayed unmatched. As DNA, the CDR3 is TGTGCCAGCAGTACCCGACAGGGGGGGGGTAGGAGCAATCAGCCCCAGCATTTT. Protein sequence: CASSTRQGGGRSNQPQHF.

This clonotype has ten or more counts. The CDR3 loop is CASSPMDREDDTQYF. The CDR3 nucleotides are TGTGCCAGCAGCCCGATGGACAGGGAGGATGATACGCAGTATTTT. The chain links TRBV7-8 to TRBJ2-3; 8 nucleotides align to TRBD1. The CDR3 length is 15 residues. Germline V gives CDR1 SGHVS, CDR2 FQNEAQ. The V segment lost 5 bases and the J segment 6 bases; nucleotides outside the gene matches: 10.

This clonotype appeared a few times. The rearrangement joins TRBV6-1 to TRBJ2-7; D might be TRBD1 or TRBD2, each matching 5 bases. V lost 1 base, J lost 9 bases, and 10 bases lay in between. The CDR3 has 12 amino acids. In germline, CDR1 is MNHNS, CDR2 SASEGT. Here the CDR3 DNA reads TGTGCCAGCAGTGAAGGGGGGTTAGGGCAGTACTTC. Its protein is CASSEGGLGQYF.

This clonotype has a count of ten or more. The genes are TRBV11-2 and TRBJ2-1, with 11 bases aligning to TRBD1. The germline gives CDR1 SGHAT, CDR2 FQNNGV. Trimming removed 2 bases from V and 7 bases from J; junction bases left unmatched: 7. CDR3 length equals 16 residues. This CDR3 reads CASSLRVGTGGNEQFF. The DNA of the CDR3 is TGTGCCAGCAGCTTACGTGTCGGGACAGGGGGGAATGAGCAGTTCTTC.

This clonotype has only a few counts. This chain connects TRBV6-1 to TRBJ1-5; D might be TRBD1 (5 bases). The CDR3 has 15 amino acids. V lost 4 bases and J 7 bases, leaving 17 bases between the germline ends. From germline, CDR1 is MNHNS and CDR2 SASEGT. This CDR3 is CASSGGTASRQPQHF. The CDR3 DNA reads TGTGCCAGCAGTGGGGGGACCGCTTCGCGGCAGCCCCAGCATTTT.

This clonotype was seen only a few times. The V gene is TRBV5-6, the J gene TRBJ2-1; TRBD2 matches at 12 bases. The CDR3 length is 16 residues. J was trimmed by 9 bases and V by 3 bases; bases with no gene match: 10. Germline CDR1 SGHDT, CDR2 YYEEEE. For the CDR3, the DNA is TGTGCCAGCAGCTCCAGTTCGACTAGCGGGAGAGGTGAGCAGTTCTTC. Translating gives CASSSSSTSGRGEQFF.

In this sample, this clonotype turned up many times. This rearrangement joins TRBV3-1 to TRBJ2-1; D is ambiguous. This CDR3 is 12 amino acids long. The germline gives CDR1 LGHDT, CDR2 YNNKEL (reference sequence). Trimming shortened V by 1 base and J by 6 bases, and 4 bases separated the two germline ends. CDR3 residues: CASSQAPNEQFF. The CDR3, as DNA: TGTGCCAGCAGCCAAGCTCCCAATGAGCAGTTCTTC.

The J gene is TRBJ2-1, the V gene TRBV11-2, with D possibly being TRBD2 (5 bases). Germline CDR1 reads SGHAT; CDR2 reads FQNNGV. V lost 0 bases and J lost 8, with 14 bases in between. CDR3 length equals 15 residues. The CDR3 DNA reads TGTGCCAGCAGCTTAGATCCCACTAGTCCTCATGAGCAGTTCTTC. This sequence encodes CASSLDPTSPHEQFF.

This clonotype showed up many times. This chain joins TRBV18 and TRBJ2-5, with D uncertain. The germline gives CDR1 KGHSH, CDR2 LQKENI. This CDR3 has 14 amino acids. V was cut by 8 bases and J by 0 bases, with 13 bases left in between. The CDR3 loop reads CASADRVDQETQYF. CDR3 coding DNA: TGTGCCAGCGCGGACCGGGTGGACCAAGAGACCCAGTACTTC.

This clonotype appeared a few times. The rearrangement uses TRBV11-1 and TRBJ1-2, with D possibly TRBD1 on 5 matching bases. The V and J ends lost 5 bases and 7 bases respectively, with 23 bases between them. Germline loops: CDR1 SGHAT, CDR2 FQDESV (reference sequence). CDR3 length equals 16 residues. CDR3 sequence: CASSPGAGFEFGGYTF. In DNA, the CDR3 is TGTGCCAGCAGCCCCGGGGCAGGGTTTGAATTCGGTGGCTACACCTTC. The whole variable domain, filled in from reference TRBV11-1 and TRBJ1-2, reads EAEVAQSPRYKITEKSQAVAFWCDPISGHATLYWYRQILGQGPELLVQFQDESVVDDSQLPKDRFSAERLKGVDSTLKIQPAELGDSAMYLCASSPGAGFEFGGYTFGSGTRLTVV.